The 12 T cell receptor beta chains given below trace back to one sample, sequenced in a study of cytotoxic CD8 clonotypes in ibrutinib-treated CLL. Assay: immunoSEQ multiplex PCR; the TCRdb copy retains only in-frame clones and omits some. Among 65,000 to 90,000 clones, less than 90% were seen once, and the ten largest hold more than 35%. The sequences come from PBMCs, collected after 24 months of ibrutinib treatment. The receptor source for this set is a human donor with chronic lymphocytic leukemia.

The chain combines TRBV6-5 with TRBJ2-1; D is unclear. Trimming pared 6 bases from V and 3 bases from J, leaving 9 bases between. Germline V gene lookup returns CDR1 MNHEY and CDR2 SVGAGI. The CDR3 has 13 residues. CDR3 sequence reads: CASSPDVYNEQFF. The CDR3 DNA is TGTGCCAGCAGCCCAGATGTCTACAATGAGCAGTTCTTC.

V usage is TRBV15 and J usage is TRBJ2-5; 8 bases line up with TRBD2. The CDR3 contains 14 residues. Per the germline V gene, CDR1 is LNHNV and CDR2 is YYDKDF (reference sequence). Trimming took 3 bases from V and 3 from J; bases not matched to a gene: 3. As DNA, the CDR3 is TGTGCCACCAGCAGGGAACTAGCGGAAGAGACCCAGTACTTC. It yields the protein CATSRELAEETQYF.

On this clone: The germline gene is not matched at one end of the junction; a read error may be the cause. The V gene is TRBV7-2, the J gene TRBJ2-7; 9 bases match TRBD1. The V gene's germline CDR1 is SGHTA and CDR2 FQGNSA. This CDR3 has 16 residues. CDR3 residues: CASSPGNRDRDHEQYF. The CDR3 DNA is TGCGCCAGCAGCCCAGGAAACCGGGACAGGGACCACGAGCAGTACTTC.

This chain joins TRBV5-1 and TRBJ2-4, with 8 bases identical to TRBD2. V was pared by 4 bases and J by 6 bases, with 6 bases of the junction left unmatched. The CDR3 spans 14 residues. CDR1 SGHRS and CDR2 YFSETQ come from the germline V gene. This chain's CDR3 is CASSQGLGGNIQYF. The CDR3, as DNA: TGCGCCAGCAGCCAGGGACTAGGAGGAAACATTCAGTACTTC.

In this sample, this clone turned up a few times. V is TRBV11-2 and J is TRBJ2-7, with 10 bases fitting TRBD2. Per germline, CDR1 SGHAT and CDR2 FQNNGV. The CDR3 loop spans 18 amino acids. Germline trimming cut 2 bases from V and 6 bases from J; bases unmatched to any gene: 16. CDR3 in DNA: TGTGCCAGCAGCTTAATACTAGCGGGAAATCCTGTAGGTCTCGAGCAGTACTTC. Its translation: CASSLILAGNPVGLEQYF.

The chain uses TRBV10-1 and TRBJ2-1, with D unresolved. V was trimmed by 0 bases and J by 8 bases, leaving 14 bases between them. The germline CDR1 and CDR2 sequences are WNHNN and SYGVQD (reference sequence). The CDR3 is made up of 15 amino acids. The CDR3 loop is CASSESRSIRDEQFF. CDR3 DNA: TGCGCCAGCAGTGAGTCGCGAAGTATAAGGGATGAGCAGTTCTTC.

The V call is TRBV7-3, the J call TRBJ2-1, with 13 bases that match TRBD2. The ends lost 3 bases at V and 4 bases at J; junction bases unmatched: 0. The CDR3 loop spans 15 amino acids. Per the germline V gene, CDR1 is SGHTA and CDR2 is FQGTGA. The CDR3 DNA reads as TGTGCCAGCAGCTTGACTAGCGGGAGGTACAATGAGCAGTTCTTC. Its protein product is CASSLTSGRYNEQFF.

The genes are TRBV7-2 and TRBJ2-1; D call uncertain. The CDR3 extends over 11 amino acids. CDR1 and CDR2 (germline): SGHTA, FQGNSA. Trimming pared 0 bases from V and 13 bases from J, leaving 7 bases between. This chain's CDR3 is CASSLARPQFF. The CDR3 DNA follows: TGTGCCAGCAGCTTAGCCAGGCCCCAGTTCTTC.

The chain employs TRBV11-2 and TRBJ2-7; 9 nucleotides agree with TRBD1. J was trimmed by 5 bases and V by 5 bases; bases with no gene match: 7. Per germline, CDR1 SGHAT and CDR2 FQNNGV. The CDR3 sequence is 14 residues long. The CDR3 is CASSATGGFNEQYF. The CDR3 DNA is TGTGCCAGCAGCGCTACAGGGGGCTTCAACGAGCAGTACTTC. The entire variable domain, with the rest obtained from reference TRBV11-2 and TRBJ2-7, is as follows: EAGVAQSPRYKIIEKRQSVAFWCNPISGHATLYWYQQILGQGPKLLIQFQNNGVVDDSQLPKDRFSAERLKGVDSTLKIQPAKLEDSAVYLCASSATGGFNEQYFGPGTRLTVT.

V and J are TRBV27 and TRBJ2-1, with TRBD2 matching over 12 bases. The junction had 7 bases not matched to a gene; V was cut back by 8 bases and J by 5 bases. The germline V gene has CDR1 MNHEY and CDR2 SMNVEV (reference sequence). There are 15 residues in the CDR3. The chain's CDR3 is CASGQGLAGDNEQFF. In DNA, the CDR3 is TGTGCCAGCGGACAGGGACTAGCGGGCGACAATGAGCAGTTCTTC.

The chain uses TRBV5-1 and TRBJ2-3; D gene unclear. V was trimmed by 0 bases and J by 4 bases, leaving 12 bases between them. Germline V CDR1 and CDR2: SGHRS, YFSETQ. The CDR3 is 15 amino acids. As DNA, the CDR3 is TGCGCCAGCAGCTTGGGCCTAGGCGTCGCAGATACGCAGTATTTT. Translated, it gives CASSLGLGVADTQYF.

This clone has just a few counts. The rearrangement joins TRBV28 to TRBJ1-2, with D possibly being TRBD1 (5 bases). With 10 bases removed from V and 4 bases from J, the gap between germline ends came to 22 bases. This CDR3 spans 15 amino acids. The germline CDR1 and CDR2 sequences are MDHEN and SYDVKM. CDR3 region: CATTKDGGEGYGYTF. Here the CDR3 DNA reads TGTGCCACCACGAAGGATGGAGGGGAAGGCTATGGCTACACCTTC.